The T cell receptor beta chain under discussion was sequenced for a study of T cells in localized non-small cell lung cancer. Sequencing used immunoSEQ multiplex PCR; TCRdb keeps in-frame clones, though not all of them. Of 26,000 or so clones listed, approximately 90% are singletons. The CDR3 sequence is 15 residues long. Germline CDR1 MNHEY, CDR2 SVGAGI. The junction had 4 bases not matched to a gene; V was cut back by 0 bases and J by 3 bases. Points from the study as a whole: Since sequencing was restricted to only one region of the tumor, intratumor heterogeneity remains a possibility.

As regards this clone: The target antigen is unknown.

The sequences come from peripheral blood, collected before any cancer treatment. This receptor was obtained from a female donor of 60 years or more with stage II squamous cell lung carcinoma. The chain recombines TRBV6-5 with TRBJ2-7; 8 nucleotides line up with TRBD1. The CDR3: CASSYSTTGGYEQYF. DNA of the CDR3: TGTGCCAGCAGTTACTCGACCACAGGGGGCTACGAGCAGTACTTC.